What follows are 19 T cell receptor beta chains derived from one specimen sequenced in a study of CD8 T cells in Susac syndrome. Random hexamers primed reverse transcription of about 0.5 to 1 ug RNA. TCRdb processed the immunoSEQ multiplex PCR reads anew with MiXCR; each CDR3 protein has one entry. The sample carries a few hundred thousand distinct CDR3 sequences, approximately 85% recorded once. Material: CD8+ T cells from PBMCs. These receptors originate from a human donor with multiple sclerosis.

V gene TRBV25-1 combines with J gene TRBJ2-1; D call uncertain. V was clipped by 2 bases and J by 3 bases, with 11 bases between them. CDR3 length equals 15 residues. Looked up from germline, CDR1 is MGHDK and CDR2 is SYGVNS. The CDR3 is CASSEGTVRYNEQFF. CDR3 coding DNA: TGTGCCAGCAGTGAAGGAACAGTCCGCTACAATGAGCAGTTCTTC.

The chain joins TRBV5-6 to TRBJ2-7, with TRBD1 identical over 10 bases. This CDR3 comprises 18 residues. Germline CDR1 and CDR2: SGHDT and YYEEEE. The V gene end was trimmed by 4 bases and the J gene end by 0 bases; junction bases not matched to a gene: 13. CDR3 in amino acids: CASSPTVLDRGHSYEQYF. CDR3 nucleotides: TGTGCCAGCAGCCCAACAGTACTCGACAGGGGGCACTCCTACGAGCAGTACTTC.

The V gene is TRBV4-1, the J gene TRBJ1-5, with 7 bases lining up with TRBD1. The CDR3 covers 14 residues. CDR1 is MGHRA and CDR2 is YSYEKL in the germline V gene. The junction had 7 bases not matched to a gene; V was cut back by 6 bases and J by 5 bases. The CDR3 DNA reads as TGCGCCAGCAGTCGAACAGGGGAGGATCAGCCCCAGCATTTT. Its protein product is CASSRTGEDQPQHF.

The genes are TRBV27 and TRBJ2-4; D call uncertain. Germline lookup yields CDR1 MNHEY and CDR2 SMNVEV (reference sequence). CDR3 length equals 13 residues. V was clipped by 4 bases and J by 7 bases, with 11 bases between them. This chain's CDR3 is CASSSQDGNIQYF. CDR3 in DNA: TGTGCCAGCAGTTCTCAGGACGGGAACATTCAGTACTTC.

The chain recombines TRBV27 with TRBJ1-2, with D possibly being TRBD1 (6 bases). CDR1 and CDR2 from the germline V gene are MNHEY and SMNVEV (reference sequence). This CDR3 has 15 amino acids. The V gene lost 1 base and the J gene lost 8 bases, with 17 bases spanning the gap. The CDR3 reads CASSLLYPGTLGYTF. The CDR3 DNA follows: TGTGCCAGCAGTTTATTGTACCCAGGGACATTGGGCTACACCTTC.

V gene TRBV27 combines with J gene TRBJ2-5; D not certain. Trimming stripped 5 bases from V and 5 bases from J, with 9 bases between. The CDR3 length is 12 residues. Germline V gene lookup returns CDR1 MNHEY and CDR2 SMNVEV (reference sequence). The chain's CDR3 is CASSEYGETQYF. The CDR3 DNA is TGTGCCAGCAGTGAATACGGGGAGACCCAGTACTTC.

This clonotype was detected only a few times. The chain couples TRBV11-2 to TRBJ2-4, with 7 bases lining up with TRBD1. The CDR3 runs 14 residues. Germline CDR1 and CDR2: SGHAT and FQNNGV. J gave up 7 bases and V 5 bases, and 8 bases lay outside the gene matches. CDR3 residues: CASSRITGQNIQYF. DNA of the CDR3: TGTGCCAGCAGCCGTATTACGGGACAGAACATTCAGTACTTC.

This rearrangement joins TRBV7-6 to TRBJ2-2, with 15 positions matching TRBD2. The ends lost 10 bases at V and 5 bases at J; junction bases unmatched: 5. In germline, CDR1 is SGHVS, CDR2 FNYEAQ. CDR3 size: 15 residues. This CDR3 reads CATSGLAGGTGELFF. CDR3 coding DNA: TGTGCCACCTCAGGACTAGCGGGGGGGACCGGGGAGCTGTTTTTT.

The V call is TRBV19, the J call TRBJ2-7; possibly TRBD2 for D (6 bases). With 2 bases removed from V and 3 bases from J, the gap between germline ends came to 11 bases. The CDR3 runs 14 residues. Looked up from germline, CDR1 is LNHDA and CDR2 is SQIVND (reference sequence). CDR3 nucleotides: TGTGCCAGTAGTATACGGGCGGGGTACTACGAGCAGTACTTC. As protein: CASSIRAGYYEQYF.

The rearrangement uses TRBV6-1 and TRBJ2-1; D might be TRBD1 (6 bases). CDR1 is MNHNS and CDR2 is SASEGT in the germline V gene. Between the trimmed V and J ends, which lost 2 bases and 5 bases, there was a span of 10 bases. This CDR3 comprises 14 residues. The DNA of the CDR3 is TGTGCCAGCAGTGAATGGGACATTAACAATGAGCAGTTCTTC. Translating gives CASSEWDINNEQFF.

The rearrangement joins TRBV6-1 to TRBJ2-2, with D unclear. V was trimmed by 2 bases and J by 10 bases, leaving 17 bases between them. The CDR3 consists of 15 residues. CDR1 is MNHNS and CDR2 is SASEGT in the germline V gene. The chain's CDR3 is CASSESPASLEELFF. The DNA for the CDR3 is TGTGCCAGCAGTGAATCGCCAGCGAGTCTCGAGGAGCTGTTTTTT.

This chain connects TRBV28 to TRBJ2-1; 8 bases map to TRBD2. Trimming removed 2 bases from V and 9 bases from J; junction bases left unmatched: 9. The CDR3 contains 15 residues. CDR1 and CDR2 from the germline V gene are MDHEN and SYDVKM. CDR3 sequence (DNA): TGTGCCAGCAGTTTAAGGTCTAGCGGGCAGGGTGAGCAGTTCTTC. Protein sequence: CASSLRSSGQGEQFF.

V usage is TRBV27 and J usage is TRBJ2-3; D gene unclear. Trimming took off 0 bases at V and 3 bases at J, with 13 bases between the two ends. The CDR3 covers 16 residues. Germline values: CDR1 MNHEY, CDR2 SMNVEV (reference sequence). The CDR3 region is CASSLSSSWRTDTQYF. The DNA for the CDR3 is TGTGCCAGCAGTTTATCGAGTTCTTGGCGGACAGATACGCAGTATTTT.

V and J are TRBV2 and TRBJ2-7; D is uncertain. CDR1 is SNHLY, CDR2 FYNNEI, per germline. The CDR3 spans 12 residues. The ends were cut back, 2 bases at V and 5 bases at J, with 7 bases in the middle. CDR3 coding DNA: TGTGCCAGCAGTGAAATAATCGACGAGCAGTACTTC. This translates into CASSEIIDEQYF.

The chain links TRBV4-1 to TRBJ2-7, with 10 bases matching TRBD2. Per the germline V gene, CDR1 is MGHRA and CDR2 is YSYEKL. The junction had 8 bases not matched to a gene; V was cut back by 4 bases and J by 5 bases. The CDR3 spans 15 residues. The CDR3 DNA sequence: TGCGCCAGCAGCCCCCCTAGCGGGAGCGGCGACGAGCAGTACTTC. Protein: CASSPPSGSGDEQYF.

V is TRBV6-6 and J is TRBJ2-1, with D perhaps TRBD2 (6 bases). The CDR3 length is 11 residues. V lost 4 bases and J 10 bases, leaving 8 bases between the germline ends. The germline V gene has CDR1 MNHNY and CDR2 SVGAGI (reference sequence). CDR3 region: CASSWGEEQFF. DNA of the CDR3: TGTGCCAGCAGTTGGGGGGAGGAGCAGTTCTTC.

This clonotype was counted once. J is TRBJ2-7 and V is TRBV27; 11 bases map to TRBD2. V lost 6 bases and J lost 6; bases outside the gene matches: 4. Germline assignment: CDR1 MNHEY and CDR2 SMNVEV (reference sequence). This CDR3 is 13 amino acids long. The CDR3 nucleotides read TGTGCCAGCAGCACTCTAGCGGGAGGCGAGCAGTACTTC. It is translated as CASSTLAGGEQYF.

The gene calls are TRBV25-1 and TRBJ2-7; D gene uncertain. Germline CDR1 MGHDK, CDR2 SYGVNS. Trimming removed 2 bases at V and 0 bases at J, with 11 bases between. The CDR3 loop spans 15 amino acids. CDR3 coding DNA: TGTGCCAGCAGTGAAGGGTCCGGGCCCTCCTACGAGCAGTACTTC. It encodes CASSEGSGPSYEQYF.

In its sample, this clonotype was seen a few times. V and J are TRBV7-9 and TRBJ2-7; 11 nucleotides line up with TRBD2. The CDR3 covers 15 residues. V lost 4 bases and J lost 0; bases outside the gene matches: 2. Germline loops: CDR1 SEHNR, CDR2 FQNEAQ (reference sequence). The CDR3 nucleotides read TGTGCCAGCAGCTCGACTAGCGGGGTCTCCTACGAGCAGTACTTC. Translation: CASSSTSGVSYEQYF.